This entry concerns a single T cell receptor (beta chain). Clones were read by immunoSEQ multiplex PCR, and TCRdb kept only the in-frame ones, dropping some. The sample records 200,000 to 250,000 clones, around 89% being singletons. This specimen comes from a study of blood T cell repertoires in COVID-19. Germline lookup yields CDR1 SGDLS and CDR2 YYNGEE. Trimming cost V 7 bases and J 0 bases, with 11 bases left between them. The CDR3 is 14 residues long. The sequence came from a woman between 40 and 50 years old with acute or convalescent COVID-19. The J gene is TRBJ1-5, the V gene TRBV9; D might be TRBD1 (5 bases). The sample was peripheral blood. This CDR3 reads CASGAGNSNQPQHF. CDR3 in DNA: TGTGCCAGCGGGGCAGGTAATAGCAATCAGCCCCAGCATTTT.